Shown below are 8 T cell receptor beta chains from a single sample sequenced in a study of T-cell memory formation after mild COVID-19. TCRdb recomputed calls from the 5' RACE reads with MiXCR, one row per CDR3 protein. The profile covers about 100,000 distinct CDR3 sequences, with approximately 12% appearing a single time and around 40% taken by the ten largest. Sequenced sample: PBMCs or a T cell subset sorted from them (not recorded which). The source is a man between 18 and 29 years old who had mild COVID-19 (a few samples of this study predate the infection). Cell type and time point are not known.

J is TRBJ2-3 and V is TRBV6-5; D possibly corresponds to TRBD1 (6 bases). The V end lost 7 bases, the J end lost 6 bases, and 17 bases lay between the germline ends. CDR3 size: 14 residues. CDR1 is MNHEY, CDR2 SVGAGI, per germline. CDR3 DNA sequence: TGTGCCAGCACCCCCGAACAGGGAAGCGATACGCAGTATTTT. Residues: CASTPEQGSDTQYF.

Only a few counts were recorded for this clonotype. The chain is built from TRBV7-2 and TRBJ2-2, with unresolved D. The V end lost 4 bases, the J end lost 0 bases, and 9 bases lay between the germline ends. Germline V gene lookup returns CDR1 SGHTA and CDR2 FQGNSA. The CDR3 is made up of 15 amino acids. The CDR3 is CASSYRATNTGELFF. The CDR3 DNA follows: TGTGCCAGCAGCTATAGGGCCACGAACACCGGGGAGCTGTTTTTT.

This clonotype was counted a few times. The CDR3 spells CASSPYAGSYEQYF. The CDR3 nucleotides read TGTGCCAGCAGCCCCTATGCGGGGTCCTACGAGCAGTACTTC. The chain employs TRBV7-3 and TRBJ2-7; possible D gene TRBD2, 6 bases. Between the trimmed V and J ends, which lost 5 bases and 1 base, there was a span of 12 bases. Per the germline V gene, CDR1 is SGHTA and CDR2 is FQGTGA. The CDR3 extends over 14 amino acids.

The sample holds a few counts of this clonotype. The gene calls are TRBV7-3 and TRBJ1-5, with TRBD1 as a possible D gene (6 bases). Germline V gene lookup returns CDR1 SGHTA and CDR2 FQGTGA. The CDR3 loop spans 16 amino acids. Deletions cut 11 bases from V and 0 bases from J, with 20 bases between. The DNA of the CDR3 is TGTGCCCTCAGCGGGCAGGGGATGGATAGCAATCAGCCCCAGCATTTT. Its protein product is CALSGQGMDSNQPQHF.

This clonotype was detected only a few times. The chain uses TRBV27 and TRBJ1-4; D not resolved. The CDR3 runs 17 residues. CDR1 is MNHEY and CDR2 is SMNVEV in the germline V gene (reference sequence). V dropped 0 bases and J dropped 0 bases, with 11 bases sitting between them. The CDR3 here is CASSLSITGATNEKLFF. The CDR3 nucleotides read TGTGCCAGCAGTTTATCGATCACCGGCGCAACTAATGAAAAACTGTTTTTT.

The rearrangement joins TRBV27 to TRBJ2-7; TRBD2 matches 9 bases. Germline V gives CDR1 MNHEY, CDR2 SMNVEV (reference sequence). V trimming: 6 bases; J trimming: 6 bases; junction bases outside the gene matches: 12. There are 15 residues in the CDR3. The CDR3: CASRSRRGGPGEQYF. DNA for the CDR3: TGTGCCAGCAGGTCGAGGCGGGGGGGCCCGGGCGAGCAGTACTTC.

This chain connects TRBV5-6 to TRBJ2-1, with TRBD1 identical over 10 bases. Germline loops: CDR1 SGHDT, CDR2 YYEEEE. This CDR3 has 14 amino acids. J was trimmed by 5 bases and V by 4 bases; bases with no gene match: 3. The DNA for the CDR3 is TGTGCCAGCAGCCCGGGACAGGGGCACAATGAGCAGTTCTTC. Amino acid sequence: CASSPGQGHNEQFF. Full variable domain (outside the CDR3, taken from reference TRBV5-6 and TRBJ2-1): DAGVTQSPTHLIKTRGQQVTLRCSPKSGHDTVSWYQQALGQGPQFIFQYYEEEERQRGNFPDRFSGHQFPNYSSELNVNALLLGDSALYLCASSPGQGHNEQFFGPGTRLTVL.

V and J are TRBV4-3 and TRBJ2-3, with D perhaps matching TRBD2 (6 bases). Trimming left V 0 bases short and J 0 bases short, with 7 bases between. Germline V gives CDR1 LGHNA, CDR2 YSLEER. CDR3 length: 15 amino acids. The CDR3 DNA is TGCGCCAGCAGCCAAGATGGAGGGAGCACAGATACGCAGTATTTT. Amino acids: CASSQDGGSTDTQYF.